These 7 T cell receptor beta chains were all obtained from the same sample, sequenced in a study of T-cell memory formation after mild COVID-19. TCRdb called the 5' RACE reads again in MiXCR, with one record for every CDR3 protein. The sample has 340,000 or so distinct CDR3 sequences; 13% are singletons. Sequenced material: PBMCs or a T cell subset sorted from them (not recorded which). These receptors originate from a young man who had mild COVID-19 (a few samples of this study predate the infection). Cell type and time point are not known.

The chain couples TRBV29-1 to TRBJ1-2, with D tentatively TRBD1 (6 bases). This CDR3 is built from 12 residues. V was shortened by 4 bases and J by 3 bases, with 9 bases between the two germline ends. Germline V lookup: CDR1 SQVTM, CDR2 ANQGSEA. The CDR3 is CSVVGGDYGYTF. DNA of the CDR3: TGCAGCGTTGTAGGGGGGGACTATGGCTACACCTTC.

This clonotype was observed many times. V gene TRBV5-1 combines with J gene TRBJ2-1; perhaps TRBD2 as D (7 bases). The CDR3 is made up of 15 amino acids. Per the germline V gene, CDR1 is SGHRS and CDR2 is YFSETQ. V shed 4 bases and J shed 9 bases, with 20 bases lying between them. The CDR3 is CASSPGQWGGGEQFF. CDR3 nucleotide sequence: TGCGCCAGCAGCCCCGGACAGTGGGGGGGTGGTGAGCAGTTCTTC.

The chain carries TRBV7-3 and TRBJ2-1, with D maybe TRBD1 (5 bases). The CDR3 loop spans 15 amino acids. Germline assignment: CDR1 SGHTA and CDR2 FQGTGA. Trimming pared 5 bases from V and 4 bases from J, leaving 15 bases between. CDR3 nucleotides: TGTGCCAGCAGCCAGGGATCACAGGTTTACAATGAGCAGTTCTTC. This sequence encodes CASSQGSQVYNEQFF. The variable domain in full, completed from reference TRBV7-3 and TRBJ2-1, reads GAGVSQTPSNKVTEKGKYVELRCDPISGHTALYWYRQSLGQGPEFLIYFQGTGAADDSGLPNDRFFAVRPEGSVSTLKIQRTERGDSAVYLCASSQGSQVYNEQFFGPGTRLTVL.

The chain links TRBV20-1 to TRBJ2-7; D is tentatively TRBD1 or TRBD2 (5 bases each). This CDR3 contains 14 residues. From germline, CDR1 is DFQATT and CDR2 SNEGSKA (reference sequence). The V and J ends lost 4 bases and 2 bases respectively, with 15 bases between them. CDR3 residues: CSAMGRVGPYEQYF. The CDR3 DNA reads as TGCAGTGCTATGGGGCGGGTCGGTCCCTACGAGCAGTACTTC.

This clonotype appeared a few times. CDR3: CASSVGRINQPQHF. The CDR3 nucleotides are TGTGCCAGCAGTGTGGGACGGATCAATCAGCCCCAGCATTTT. The gene calls are TRBV6-1 and TRBJ1-5; D may be TRBD1 (5 bases). The CDR3 is 14 residues long. Trimming stripped 4 bases from V and 3 bases from J, with 10 bases between. Germline loops: CDR1 MNHNS, CDR2 SASEGT.

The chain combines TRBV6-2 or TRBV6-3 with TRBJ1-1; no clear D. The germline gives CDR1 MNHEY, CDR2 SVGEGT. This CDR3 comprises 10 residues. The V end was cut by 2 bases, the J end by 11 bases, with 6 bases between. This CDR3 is CASSYPPAFF. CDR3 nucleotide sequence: TGTGCCAGCAGTTACCCCCCGGCTTTCTTT.

The DNA for the CDR3 is TGTGCCAGCACCAAAAGGGTGGAGACCCAGTACTTC. The encoded protein is CASTKRVETQYF. The chain uses TRBV2 and TRBJ2-5; D ambiguous. The CDR3 loop spans 12 amino acids. V was trimmed by 7 bases and J by 5 bases, leaving 11 bases between them. CDR1 is SNHLY and CDR2 is FYNNEI in the germline V gene.